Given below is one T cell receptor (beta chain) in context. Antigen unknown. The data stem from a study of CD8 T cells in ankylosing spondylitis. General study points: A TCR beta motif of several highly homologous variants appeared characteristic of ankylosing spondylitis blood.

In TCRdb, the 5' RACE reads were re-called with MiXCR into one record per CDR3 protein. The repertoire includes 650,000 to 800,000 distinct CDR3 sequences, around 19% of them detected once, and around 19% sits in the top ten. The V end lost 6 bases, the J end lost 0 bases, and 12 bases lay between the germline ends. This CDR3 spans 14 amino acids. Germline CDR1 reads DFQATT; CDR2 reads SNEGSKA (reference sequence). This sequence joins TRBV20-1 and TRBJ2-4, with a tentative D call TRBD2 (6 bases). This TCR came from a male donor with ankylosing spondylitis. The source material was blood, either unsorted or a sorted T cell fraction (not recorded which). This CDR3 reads CSATRGLAKNIQYF. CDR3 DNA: TGCAGTGCGACGAGGGGACTAGCCAAAAACATTCAGTACTTC.